This T cell receptor beta chain came from a study of identical twins. From the 5' RACE reads, TCRdb called clonotypes with MiXCR, one entry per CDR3 protein. The sample yields about 300,000 distinct CDR3 sequences, roughly an eighth seen once. The ends were cut back, 10 bases at V and 2 bases at J, with 17 bases in the middle. The CDR3 is 14 residues long. Germline lookup yields CDR1 SEHNR and CDR2 FQNEAQ (reference sequence). These data also formed part of another study, on yellow fever vaccine responses in identical twins.

The receptor comes from a young woman in good health. Sample: CD8+ T cells sorted from blood. This sequence joins TRBV7-9 and TRBJ1-2; D is unresolved. The CDR3 region has the DNA TGTGCCATGGGCCCTGGGCTCGGAAACTATGGCTACACCTTC. This sequence encodes CAMGPGLGNYGYTF.